The TCR beta chain under discussion was sequenced for a study of CD8+ T cells in alopecia areata. Regarding the study as a whole: On tofacitinib, scalp clonality and expanded CD8+ clones among top 100 fell significantly.

The germline gives CDR1 SGHTA, CDR2 FQGNSA. The CDR3 loop spans 13 amino acids. The V end was cut by 5 bases, the J end by 2 bases, with 8 bases between. As for treatment: oral pan-JAK inhibitor, 5-10 mg twice daily. Patients with alopecia areata provided lesional scalp punch biopsies as well as peripheral blood. In each case, RNA was isolated and then reverse transcribed into cDNA as the sequencing template. Using immunoSEQ multiplex PCR, the repertoire was profiled, and TCRdb retains in-frame clones only, with some absent. The sample shows around 200,000 clones, roughly 64% of them seen only once. This clone appeared a few times. Its antigen is as yet unknown.

The rearrangement links TRBV7-2 to TRBJ2-3; D gene ambiguous. This sequence was found in a human donor with alopecia areata. The material sequenced was CD8+ T cells sorted from blood, taken at week 24, from a patient treated with tofacitinib. CDR3 protein: CASSPGHTDTQYF. The CDR3 DNA reads as TGTGCCAGCAGCCCTGGCCACACAGATACGCAGTATTTT. Complete variable domain (other parts from reference TRBV7-2 and TRBJ2-3): GAGVSQSPSNKVTEKGKDVELRCDPISGHTALYWYRQSLGQGLEFLIYFQGNSAPDKSGLPSDRFSAERTGGSVSTLTIQRTQQEDSAVYLCASSPGHTDTQYFGPGTRLTVL.